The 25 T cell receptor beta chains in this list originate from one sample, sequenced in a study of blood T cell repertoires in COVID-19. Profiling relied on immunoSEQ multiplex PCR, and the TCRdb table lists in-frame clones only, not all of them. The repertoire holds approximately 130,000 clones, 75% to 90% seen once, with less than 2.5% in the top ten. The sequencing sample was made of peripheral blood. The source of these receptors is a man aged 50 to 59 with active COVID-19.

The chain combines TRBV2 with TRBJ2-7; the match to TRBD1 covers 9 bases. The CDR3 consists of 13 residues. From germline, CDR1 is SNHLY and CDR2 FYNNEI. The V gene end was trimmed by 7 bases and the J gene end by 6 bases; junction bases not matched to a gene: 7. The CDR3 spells CASTGTGFGEQYF. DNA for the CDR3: TGTGCCAGCACCGGGACAGGGTTTGGCGAGCAGTACTTC. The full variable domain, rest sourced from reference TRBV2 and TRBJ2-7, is EPEVTQTPSHQVTQMGQEVILRCVPISNHLYFYWYRQILGQKVEFLVSFYNNEISEKSEIFDDQFSVERPDGSNFTLKIRSTKLEDSAMYFCASTGTGFGEQYFGPGTRLTVT.

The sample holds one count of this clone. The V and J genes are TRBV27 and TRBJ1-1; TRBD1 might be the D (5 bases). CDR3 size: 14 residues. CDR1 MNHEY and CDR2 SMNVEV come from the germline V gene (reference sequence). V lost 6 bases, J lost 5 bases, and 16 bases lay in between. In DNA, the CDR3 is TGTGCCAGCAGGGATACGACAGTAGAAACTGAAGCTTTCTTT. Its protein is CASRDTTVETEAFF.

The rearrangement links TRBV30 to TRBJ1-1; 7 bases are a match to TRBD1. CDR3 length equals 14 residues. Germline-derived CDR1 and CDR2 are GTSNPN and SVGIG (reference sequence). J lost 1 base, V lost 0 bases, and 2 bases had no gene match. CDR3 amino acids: CAWSVTGANTEAFF. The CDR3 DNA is TGTGCCTGGAGTGTAACAGGGGCGAACACTGAAGCTTTCTTT.

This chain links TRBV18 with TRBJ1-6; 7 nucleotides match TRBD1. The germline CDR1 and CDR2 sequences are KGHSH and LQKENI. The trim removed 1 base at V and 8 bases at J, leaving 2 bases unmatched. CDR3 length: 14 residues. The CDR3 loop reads CASSPRDRDSPLHF. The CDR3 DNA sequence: TGTGCCAGCTCACCACGGGACAGAGATTCACCCCTCCACTTT. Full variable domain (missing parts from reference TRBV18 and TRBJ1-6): NAGVMQNPRHLVRRRGQEARLRCSPMKGHSHVYWYRQLPEEGLKFMVYLQKENIIDESGMPKERFSAEFPKEGPSILRIQQVVRGDSAAYFCASSPRDRDSPLHFGNGTRLTVT.

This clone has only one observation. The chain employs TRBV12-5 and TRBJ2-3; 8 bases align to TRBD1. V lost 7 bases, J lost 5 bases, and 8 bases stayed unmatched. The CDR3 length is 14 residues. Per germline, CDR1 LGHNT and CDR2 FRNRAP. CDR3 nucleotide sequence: TGTGCTAGTGCCCCGGACAGGGTGATAGATACGCAGTATTTT. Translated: CASAPDRVIDTQYF.

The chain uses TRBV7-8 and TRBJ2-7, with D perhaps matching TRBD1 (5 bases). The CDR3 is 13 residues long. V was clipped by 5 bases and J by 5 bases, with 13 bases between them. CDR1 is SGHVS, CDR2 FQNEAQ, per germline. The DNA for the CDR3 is TGTGCCAGCAGCCGTAAGCAGGGCAACGAGCAGTACTTC. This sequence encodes CASSRKQGNEQYF.

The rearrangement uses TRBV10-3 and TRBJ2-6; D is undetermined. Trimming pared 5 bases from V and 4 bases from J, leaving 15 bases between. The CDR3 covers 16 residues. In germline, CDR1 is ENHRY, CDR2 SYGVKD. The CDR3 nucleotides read TGTGCCATCAGTCTCGAAGGTGGAGCCGGGGCCAACGTCCTGACTTTC. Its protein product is CAISLEGGAGANVLTF.

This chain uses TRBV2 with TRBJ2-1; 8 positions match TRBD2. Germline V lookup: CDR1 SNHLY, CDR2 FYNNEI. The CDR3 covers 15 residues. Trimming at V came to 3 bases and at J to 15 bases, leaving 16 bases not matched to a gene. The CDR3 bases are TGTGCCAGCAGTGACCCCCTACTCGGGGGGGGCCTAGGGTTCTTC. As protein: CASSDPLLGGGLGFF.

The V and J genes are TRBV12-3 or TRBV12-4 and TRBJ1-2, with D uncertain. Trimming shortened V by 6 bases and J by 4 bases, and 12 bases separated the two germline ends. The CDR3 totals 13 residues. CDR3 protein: CASRNRDLYGYTF. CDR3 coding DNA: TGTGCCAGCAGAAATAGAGATCTCTATGGCTACACCTTC.

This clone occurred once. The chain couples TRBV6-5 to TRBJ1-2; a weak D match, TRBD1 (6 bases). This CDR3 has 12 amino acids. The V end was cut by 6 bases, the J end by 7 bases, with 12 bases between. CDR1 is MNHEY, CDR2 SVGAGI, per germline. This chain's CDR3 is CASRTAGAGYTF. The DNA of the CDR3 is TGTGCCAGCAGGACCGCAGGGGCTGGCTACACCTTC.

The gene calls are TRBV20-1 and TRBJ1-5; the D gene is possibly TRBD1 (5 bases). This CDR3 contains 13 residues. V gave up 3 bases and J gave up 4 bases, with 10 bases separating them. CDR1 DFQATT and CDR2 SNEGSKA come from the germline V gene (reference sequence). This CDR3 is CSASQGVNQPQHF. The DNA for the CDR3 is TGCAGTGCTAGTCAAGGGGTAAATCAGCCCCAGCATTTT.

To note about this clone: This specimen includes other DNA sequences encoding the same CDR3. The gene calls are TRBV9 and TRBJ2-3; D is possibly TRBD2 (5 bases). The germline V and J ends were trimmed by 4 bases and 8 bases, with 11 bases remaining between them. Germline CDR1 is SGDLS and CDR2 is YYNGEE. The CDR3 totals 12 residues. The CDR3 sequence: CASSPDRGTQYF. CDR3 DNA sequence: TGTGCCAGCAGCCCGGACCGGGGTACGCAGTATTTT.

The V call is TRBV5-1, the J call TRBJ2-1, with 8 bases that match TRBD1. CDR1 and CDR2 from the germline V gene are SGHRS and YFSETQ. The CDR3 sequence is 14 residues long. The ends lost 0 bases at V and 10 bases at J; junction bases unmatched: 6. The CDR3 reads CASSLVRGRGEQFF. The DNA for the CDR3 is TGCGCCAGCAGCTTGGTCAGGGGGCGCGGGGAGCAGTTCTTC. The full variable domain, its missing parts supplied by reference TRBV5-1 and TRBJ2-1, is KAGVTQTPRYLIKTRGQQVTLSCSPISGHRSVSWYQQTPGQGLQFLFEYFSETQRNKGNFPGRFSGRQFSNSRSEMNVSTLELGDSALYLCASSLVRGRGEQFFGPGTRLTVL.

The CDR3 is CASSLNSAPTFSSYEQYF. CDR3 DNA sequence: TGTGCCAGCAGCTTGAATTCGGCTCCGACTTTCTCCTCCTACGAGCAGTACTTC. This chain joins TRBV5-8 and TRBJ2-7; no clear D. With 1 base removed from V and 0 bases from J, the gap between germline ends came to 20 bases. CDR1 and CDR2 (germline): SGHTS, YDEGEE. The CDR3 loop spans 18 amino acids.

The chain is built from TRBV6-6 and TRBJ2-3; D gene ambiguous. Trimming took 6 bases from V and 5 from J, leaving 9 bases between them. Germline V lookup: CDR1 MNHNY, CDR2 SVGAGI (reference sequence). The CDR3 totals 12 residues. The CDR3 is CASSPKRDTQYF. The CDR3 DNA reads TGTGCCAGCAGCCCGAAGAGAGATACGCAGTATTTT.

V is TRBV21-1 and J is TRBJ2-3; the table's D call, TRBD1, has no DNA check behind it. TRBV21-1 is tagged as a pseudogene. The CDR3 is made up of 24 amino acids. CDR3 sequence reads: CASSKARTGGDFIDPRPSTDTQYF. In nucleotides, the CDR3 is TGTGCCAGCAGCAAAGCTAGGACAGGGGGCGATTTCATTGACCCCCGCCCGTCCACAGATACGCAGTATTTT.

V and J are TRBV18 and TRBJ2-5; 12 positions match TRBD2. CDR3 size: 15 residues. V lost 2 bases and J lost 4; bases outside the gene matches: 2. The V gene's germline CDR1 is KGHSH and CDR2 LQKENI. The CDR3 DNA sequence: TGTGCCAGCTCACCAAGACTAGCGGGGGTAGAGACCCAGTACTTC. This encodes CASSPRLAGVETQYF.

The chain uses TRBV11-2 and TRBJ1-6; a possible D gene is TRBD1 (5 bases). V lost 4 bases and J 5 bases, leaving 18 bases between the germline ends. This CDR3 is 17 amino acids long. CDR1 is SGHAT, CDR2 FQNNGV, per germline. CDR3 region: CASSSYRRQGNNSPLHF. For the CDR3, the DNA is TGTGCCAGCAGCTCCTATAGACGGCAGGGAAATAATTCACCCCTCCACTTT. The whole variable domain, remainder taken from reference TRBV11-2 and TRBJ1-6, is EAGVAQSPRYKIIEKRQSVAFWCNPISGHATLYWYQQILGQGPKLLIQFQNNGVVDDSQLPKDRFSAERLKGVDSTLKIQPAKLEDSAVYLCASSSYRRQGNNSPLHFGNGTRLTVT.

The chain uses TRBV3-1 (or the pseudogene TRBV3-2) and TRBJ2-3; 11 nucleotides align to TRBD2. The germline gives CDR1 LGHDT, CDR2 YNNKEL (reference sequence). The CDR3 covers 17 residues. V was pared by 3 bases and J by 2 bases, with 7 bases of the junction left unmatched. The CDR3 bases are TGTGCCAGCAGCCATGCCGGGACTAGCGGCCCCACAGATACGCAGTATTTT. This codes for CASSHAGTSGPTDTQYF.

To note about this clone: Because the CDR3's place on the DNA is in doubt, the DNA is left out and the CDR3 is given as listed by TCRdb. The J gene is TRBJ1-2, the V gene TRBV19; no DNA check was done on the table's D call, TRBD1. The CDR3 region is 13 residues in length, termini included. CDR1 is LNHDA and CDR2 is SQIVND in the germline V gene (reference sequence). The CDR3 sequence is CASSISVGQGTAF.

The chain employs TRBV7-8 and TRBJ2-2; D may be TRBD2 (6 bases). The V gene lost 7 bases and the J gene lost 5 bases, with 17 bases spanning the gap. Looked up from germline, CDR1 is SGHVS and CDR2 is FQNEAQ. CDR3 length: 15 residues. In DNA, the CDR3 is TGTGCCAGCACCGCGGGGACTTCCTTTACCGGGGAGCTGTTTTTT. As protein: CASTAGTSFTGELFF. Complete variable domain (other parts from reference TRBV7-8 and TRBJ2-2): GAGVSQSPRYKVAKRGQDVALRCDPISGHVSLFWYQQALGQGPEFLTYFQNEAQLDKSGLPSDRFFAERPEGSVSTLKIQRTQQEDSAVYLCASTAGTSFTGELFFGEGSRLTVL.

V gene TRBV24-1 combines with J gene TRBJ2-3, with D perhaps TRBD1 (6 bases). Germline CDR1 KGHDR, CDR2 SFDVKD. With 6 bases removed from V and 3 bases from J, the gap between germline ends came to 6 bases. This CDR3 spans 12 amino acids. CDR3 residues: CATSQGTDTQYF. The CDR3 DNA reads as TGTGCCACCAGTCAGGGGACAGATACGCAGTATTTT.

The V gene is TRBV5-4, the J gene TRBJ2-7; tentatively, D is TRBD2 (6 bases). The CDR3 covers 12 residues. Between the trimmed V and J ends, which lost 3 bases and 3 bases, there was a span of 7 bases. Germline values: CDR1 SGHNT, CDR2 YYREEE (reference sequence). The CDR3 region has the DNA TGTGCCAGCAGCTGGGGAGGCTACGAGCAGTACTTC. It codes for CASSWGGYEQYF.

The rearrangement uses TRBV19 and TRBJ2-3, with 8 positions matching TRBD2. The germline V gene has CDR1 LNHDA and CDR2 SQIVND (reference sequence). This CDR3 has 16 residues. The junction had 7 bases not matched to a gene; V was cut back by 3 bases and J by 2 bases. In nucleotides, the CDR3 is TGTGCCAGTAGTATGAACGGGGGGGCCCCCACAGATACGCAGTATTTT. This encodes CASSMNGGAPTDTQYF.

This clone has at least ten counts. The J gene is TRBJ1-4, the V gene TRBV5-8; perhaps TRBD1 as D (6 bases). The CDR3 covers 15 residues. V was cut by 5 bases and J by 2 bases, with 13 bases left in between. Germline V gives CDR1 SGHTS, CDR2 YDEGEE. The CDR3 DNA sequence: TGTGCCAGCAGAAACACAGGGAAGACTAATGAAAAACTGTTTTTT. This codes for CASRNTGKTNEKLFF.